What follows are 3 T cell receptor beta chains derived from one specimen sequenced in a study of blood T cells in healthy people across ages. Combining a sample-barcoded 5' primer with a J-beta primer mix, a second PCR ran for 7 to 11 cycles. One entry per CDR3 protein, called by TCRdb with MiXCR from the 5' RACE reads. The sample comprises about 290,000 distinct CDR3 sequences, roughly 26% of which are singletons, and 29% rests with the top ten. The specimen was blood. These receptors originate from a woman in her seventies in good health.

This clonotype has a count of ten or more. Likely a read error: the CDR3 ends without its conserved phenylalanine or tryptophan. It is unclear where the CDR3 begins or ends on the DNA, so no DNA is shown, and the CDR3 is as TCRdb lists it. The chain joins TRBV7-3 to TRBJ1-1; whether TRBD1, the table's D call, matches the DNA was not checked. Germline CDR1 reads SGHTA; CDR2 reads FQGTGA. Ends included, the CDR3 has 14 residues. CDR3 region: CASSLLSGEGRIDV.

The chain employs TRBV5-1 and TRBJ2-1, with TRBD1 identical over 12 bases. V was pared by 2 bases and J by 10 bases, with 13 bases of the junction left unmatched. This CDR3 is 17 amino acids long. The germline V gene has CDR1 SGHRS and CDR2 YFSETQ. DNA of the CDR3: TGCGCCAGCAGCTTAGGGACGGGACAGGGGGCAAAGGGGGAGCAGTTCTTC. It codes for CASSLGTGQGAKGEQFF. Together with reference TRBV5-1 and TRBJ2-1, the CDR3 gives the full variable domain: KAGVTQTPRYLIKTRGQQVTLSCSPISGHRSVSWYQQTPGQGLQFLFEYFSETQRNKGNFPGRFSGRQFSNSRSEMNVSTLELGDSALYLCASSLGTGQGAKGEQFFGPGTRLTVL.

This chain uses TRBV7-9 with TRBJ2-7; 8 positions agree with TRBD1. V lost 5 bases to trimming and J lost 4 bases; unmatched junction nucleotides: 10. The CDR3 has 15 residues. CDR1 is SEHNR, CDR2 FQNEAQ, per germline (reference sequence). The CDR3 DNA sequence: TGTGCCAGCAGCACTGCCGGGACAGGAGTATACGAGCAGTACTTC. It specifies CASSTAGTGVYEQYF. Full variable domain (rest looked up from reference TRBV7-9 and TRBJ2-7): DTGVSQNPRHKITKRGQNVTFRCDPISEHNRLYWYRQTLGQGPEFLTYFQNEAQLEKSRLLSDRFSAERPKGSFSTLEIQRTEQGDSAMYLCASSTAGTGVYEQYFGPGTRLTVT.